The rows below give T cell receptor beta chains drawn from one sample of a study of blood T cell repertoires in COVID-19. Assay: immunoSEQ multiplex PCR; the TCRdb copy retains only in-frame clones and omits some. This sample has under 250,000 clones, with 75% to 85% found just once. The sequenced sample consisted of PBMCs or T cells enriched from blood (not recorded which). The receptors were sampled from a woman aged 45-59 years with acute COVID-19. Both conserved end residues are part of each CDR3. A D gene is named only where the DNA matches it firmly. Rows may omit the clone size; those that give it use once, few, many or a size class.

v_call,d_call,clone_size,j_call,cdr3_nt,cdr3_aa
TRBV7-2,-,-,TRBJ1-1,TGTGCCAGCAGCTTAGCGCTACCGAACACTGAAGCTTTCTTT,CASSLALPNTEAFF
TRBV19,-,-,TRBJ1-1,TGTGCCAGTGGAGTATACCAGGGGCGGAACACTGAAGCTTTCTTT,CASGVYQGRNTEAFF
TRBV7-9,TRBD1,-,TRBJ1-1,TGTGCCAGCAGCTTGGGGGACAGGAGGGACACTGAAGCTTTCTTT,CASSLGDRRDTEAFF
TRBV18,TRBD2,-,TRBJ2-3,TGTGCCAGCTCACTAGCGGGGGTGTCGAAAGATACGCAGTATTTT,CASSLAGVSKDTQYF
TRBV10-1,-,-,TRBJ2-2,TGCGCCAGCAGTGAGTTGCGGGGAAACACCGGGGAGCTGTTTTTT,CASSELRGNTGELFF
TRBV2,TRBD2,-,TRBJ2-5,TGTGCCAGCAGGGTGAGCGGGGGCACCACCCTCCAAGAGACCCAGTACTTC,CASRVSGGTTLQETQYF
TRBV7-9,-,-,TRBJ1-3,TGTGCCAGCAGCTTATACGTAAAACCGAGCTCTGGAAACACCATATATTTT,CASSLYVKPSSGNTIYF
TRBV6-5,-,few,TRBJ1-1,TGTGCCAGCAGTCTAAAGGGGTGGACTGAAGCTTTCTTT,CASSLKGWTEAFF
TRBV30,-,few,TRBJ1-5,TGTGCCTGGGAGCCAGCGGAGGGTCAGCCCCAGCATTTT,CAWEPAEGQPQHF
TRBV5-6,TRBD1,-,TRBJ2-1,TGTGCCAGCAGACCCGACAGGGGGCTCTCTGGTGATGAGCAGTTCTTC,CASRPDRGLSGDEQFF
TRBV5-1,-,-,TRBJ1-1,TGCGCCAGCAGTACTCAGGGCAACACTGAAGCTTTCTTT,CASSTQGNTEAFF
TRBV30,-,-,TRBJ1-3,TGTGCCTGGGACCGACTCTCTGGAAACACCATATATTTT,CAWDRLSGNTIYF
TRBV6-2/TRBV6-3,-,few,TRBJ1-1,TGTGCCAGCAGTTATCGGGGGAACACTGAAGCTTTCTTT,CASSYRGNTEAFF
TRBV30,-,-,TRBJ1-2,TGTGCCTGGAGTGAATCAGGCGACTATGGCTACACCTTC,CAWSESGDYGYTF
TRBV18,TRBD1,-,TRBJ1-1,TGTGCCAGCTCATCGGGACAGGGTGGGACTGAAGCTTTCTTT,CASSSGQGGTEAFF
TRBV20-1,-,once,TRBJ1-1,TGCAGTGCTAGTAGGCAGGGAAATACTGAAGCTTTCTTT,CSASRQGNTEAFF
TRBV2,TRBD2,-,TRBJ2-1,TGTGCCAGCAGTGAGACTAGCCATCTGGGCAATGAGCAGTTCTTC,CASSETSHLGNEQFF
TRBV5-1,TRBD1,few,TRBJ2-7,TGCGCCAGCAGCTCAGGGACAGGGGACGGCAATGAGCAGTACTTC,CASSSGTGDGNEQYF
TRBV9,-,-,TRBJ2-5,TGTGCCAGCAGCGTAGGACAGGCTCACCAAGAGACCCAGTACTTC,CASSVGQAHQETQYF
TRBV15,TRBD1,-,TRBJ1-2,TGTGCCACCAGCAGAGTCGACAGGGAGGCCGGCTACACCTTC,CATSRVDREAGYTF
TRBV27,-,-,TRBJ1-6,TGTGCCAGCGCCCCTCGGACGCTCGGAGGTTCACCCCTCCACTTT,CASAPRTLGGSPLHF
TRBV9,-,-,TRBJ1-2,TGTGCCAGCAGCGTACCCTCCGGGTCCCCTAACTATGGCTACACCTTC,CASSVPSGSPNYGYTF
TRBV7-8,-,-,TRBJ1-1,TGTGCCAGCAGCTTAAACGCCCAGGGATTGAACTCTGAAGCTTTCTTT,CASSLNAQGLNSEAFF
TRBV5-6,TRBD1,-,TRBJ2-2,TGTGCCAGCAGCGCCTACAGGGGACCGAACACCGGGGAGCTGTTTTTT,CASSAYRGPNTGELFF
TRBV30,TRBD1,-,TRBJ2-7,TGTGCCTGGACCCCGGGACAGGGACAGTACTTC,CAWTPGQGQYF
TRBV9,TRBD2,-,TRBJ2-3,TGTGCCAGCAGCCTGAGCGGGGGCCATGGCACAGATACGCAGTATTTT,CASSLSGGHGTDTQYF
TRBV29-1,-,-,TRBJ1-2,TGCAGCGTTGACGAAAGCGGCTATCCTACTAACTATGGCTACACCTTC,CSVDESGYPTNYGYTF
TRBV28,TRBD2,-,TRBJ2-2,TGTGCCAGCAGGAGCGGGGCGAACACCGGGGAGCTGTTTTTT,CASRSGANTGELFF
TRBV12-3/TRBV12-4,-,-,TRBJ1-1,TGTGCCAGCAGCCTTAGAGGGGGCACTGAAGCTTTCTTT,CASSLRGGTEAFF
TRBV7-6,-,-,TRBJ2-3,TGTGCCAGCAGCTTAGGGTTGGAGCAGGCGGGTTATACGCAGTATTTT,CASSLGLEQAGYTQYF
TRBV6-4,-,-,TRBJ2-2,TGTGCCAGCAGTGTTTCTAGTGGCACCGGGGAGCTGTTTTTT,CASSVSSGTGELFF
TRBV5-6,TRBD1,-,TRBJ1-2,TGTGCCAGCAGCTTAGACAGGGGGACTAATGGCTACACCTTC,CASSLDRGTNGYTF
TRBV5-1,TRBD1,-,TRBJ2-6,TGCGCCAGCAGCCTCCGACAGGGTCTCTCTGGGGCCAACGTCCTGACTTTC,CASSLRQGLSGANVLTF
TRBV5-1,TRBD2,-,TRBJ2-3,TGCGCCAGCAGCTTGGCCCGGTCTAGCGGGGACGCAGATACGCAGTATTTT,CASSLARSSGDADTQYF
TRBV29-1,-,-,TRBJ1-4,TGCAGCGTTGATTTGCTTGATGATGAGGATGAAAAACTGTTTTTT,CSVDLLDDEDEKLFF
TRBV5-1,TRBD1,once,TRBJ1-6,TGCGCCAGCAGATTTTCAGGGGGCGATAATTCACCCCTCCACTTT,CASRFSGGDNSPLHF
TRBV13,TRBD1,-,TRBJ1-2,TGTGCCAGCAGCACAGGGACAGCCTATGGCTACACCTTC,CASSTGTAYGYTF
TRBV19,TRBD1,few,TRBJ2-5,TGTGCCAGTAGTATAGGAGGGGGCGAGAAGACCCAGTACTTC,CASSIGGGEKTQYF
TRBV5-4,TRBD1,-,TRBJ2-3,TGTGCCAGCAGCTTAGGGGACAGGGGGCGGCCCTTCACAGATACGCAGTATTTT,CASSLGDRGRPFTDTQYF
TRBV2,TRBD1,few,TRBJ1-2,TGTGCCAGCAAGGGACAGTCGGGGTCTCGGGATACCTTC,CASKGQSGSRDTF
TRBV14,-,-,TRBJ2-5,TGTGCCAGCAGCCAAGATTACAGGGCAGAGACCCAGTACTTC,CASSQDYRAETQYF
TRBV7-2,-,few,TRBJ2-7,TGTGCCAGCAGCTTCGGAGGGGGGGGTGGCGAGCAGTACTTC,CASSFGGGGGEQYF
TRBV20-1,-,-,TRBJ1-2,TGCAGGCCCCCAGGGGACTATGGCTACACCTTC,CRPPGDYGYTF
TRBV10-1,-,-,TRBJ1-5,TGCGCCAGCACTCCGAAGAACAGGGCATATCAGCCCCAGCATTTT,CASTPKNRAYQPQHF
TRBV7-9,TRBD2,-,TRBJ2-1,TGTGCCAGCAGCGCCGGACTAGCGGGGGTACGCAATGAGCAGTTCTTC,CASSAGLAGVRNEQFF
TRBV4-3,TRBD1,-,TRBJ1-1,TGCGCCAGCAGCCCGGACAGGGGGGCTTGGACTGAAGCTTTCTTT,CASSPDRGAWTEAFF
TRBV4-3,-,-,TRBJ2-2,TGCGCCAGCAGCCAAGAGGGGGGCACCGGGGAGCTGTTTTTT,CASSQEGGTGELFF
TRBV5-1,-,-,TRBJ1-2,TGCGCCAGCAGTTTTGACAGAGATGGCTACACCTTC,CASSFDRDGYTF
TRBV18,-,-,TRBJ2-2,TGTGCCAGCTCACTACTAGCCGGGACAGCGAACACCGGGGAGCTGTTTTTT,CASSLLAGTANTGELFF